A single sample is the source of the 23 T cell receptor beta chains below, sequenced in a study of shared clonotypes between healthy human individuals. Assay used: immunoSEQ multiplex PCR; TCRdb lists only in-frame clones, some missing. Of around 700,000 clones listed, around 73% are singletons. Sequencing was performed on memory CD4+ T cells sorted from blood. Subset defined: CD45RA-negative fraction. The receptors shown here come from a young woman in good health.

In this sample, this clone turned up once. CDR3 region: CASSVGTSGVSSYEQYF. The CDR3 bases are TGTGCCAGCAGCGTAGGTACTAGCGGGGTTAGCTCCTACGAGCAGTACTTC. The chain links TRBV9 to TRBJ2-7; 10 bases are a match to TRBD2. The CDR3 spans 17 residues. Trimming cost V 0 bases and J 0 bases; bases outside gene matches: 6. Germline loops: CDR1 SGDLS, CDR2 YYNGEE. Together with reference TRBV9 and TRBJ2-7, the CDR3 gives the full variable domain: DSGVTQTPKHLITATGQRVTLRCSPRSGDLSVYWYQQSLDQGLQFLIQYYNGEERAKGNILERFSAQQFPDLHSELNLSSLELGDSALYFCASSVGTSGVSSYEQYFGPGTRLTVT.

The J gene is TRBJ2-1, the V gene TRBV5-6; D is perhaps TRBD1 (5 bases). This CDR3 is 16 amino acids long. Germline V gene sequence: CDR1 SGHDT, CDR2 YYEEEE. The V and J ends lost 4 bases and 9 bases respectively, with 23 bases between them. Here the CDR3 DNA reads TGTGCCAGCAGCCGAGGACACCCCTATCAAGTGTCTGAGCAGTTCTTC. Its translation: CASSRGHPYQVSEQFF.

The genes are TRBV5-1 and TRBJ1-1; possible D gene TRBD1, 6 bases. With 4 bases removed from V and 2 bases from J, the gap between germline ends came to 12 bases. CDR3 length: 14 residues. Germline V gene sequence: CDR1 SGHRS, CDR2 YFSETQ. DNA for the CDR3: TGCGCCAGCAGCCCCTGGACAGCAAACACTGAAGCTTTCTTT. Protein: CASSPWTANTEAFF.

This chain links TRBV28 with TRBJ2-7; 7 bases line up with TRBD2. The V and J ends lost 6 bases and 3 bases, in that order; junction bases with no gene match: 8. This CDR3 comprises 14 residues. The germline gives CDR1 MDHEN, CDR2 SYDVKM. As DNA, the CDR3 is TGTGCCAGCAGGTCCCAACTAGCGAGCTACGAGCAGTACTTC. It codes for CASRSQLASYEQYF.

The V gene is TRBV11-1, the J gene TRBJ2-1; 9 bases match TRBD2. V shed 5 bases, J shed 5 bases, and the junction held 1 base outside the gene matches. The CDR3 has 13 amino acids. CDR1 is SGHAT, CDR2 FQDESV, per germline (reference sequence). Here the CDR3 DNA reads TGTGCCAGCAGCGGACTAGCGCACAATGAGCAGTTCTTC. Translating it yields CASSGLAHNEQFF.

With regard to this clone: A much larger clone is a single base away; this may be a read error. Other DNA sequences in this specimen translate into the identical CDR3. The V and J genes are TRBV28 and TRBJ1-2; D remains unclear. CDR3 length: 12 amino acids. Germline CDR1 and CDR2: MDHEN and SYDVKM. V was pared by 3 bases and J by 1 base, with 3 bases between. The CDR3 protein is CASSFLNYGYTF. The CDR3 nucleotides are TGTGCCAGCAGTTTCCTTAACTATGGCTACACCTTC.

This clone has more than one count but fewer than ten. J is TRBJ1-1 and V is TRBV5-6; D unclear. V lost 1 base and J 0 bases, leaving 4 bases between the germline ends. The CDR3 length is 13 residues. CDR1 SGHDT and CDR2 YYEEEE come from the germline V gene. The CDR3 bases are TGTGCCAGCAGCTTGATGGTGAACACTGAAGCTTTCTTT. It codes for CASSLMVNTEAFF.

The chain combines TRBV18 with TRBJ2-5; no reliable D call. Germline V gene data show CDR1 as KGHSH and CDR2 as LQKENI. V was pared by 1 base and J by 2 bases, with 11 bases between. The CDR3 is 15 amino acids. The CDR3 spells CASSPLPGGQETQYF. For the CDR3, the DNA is TGTGCCAGCTCACCACTTCCAGGTGGGCAAGAGACCCAGTACTTC.

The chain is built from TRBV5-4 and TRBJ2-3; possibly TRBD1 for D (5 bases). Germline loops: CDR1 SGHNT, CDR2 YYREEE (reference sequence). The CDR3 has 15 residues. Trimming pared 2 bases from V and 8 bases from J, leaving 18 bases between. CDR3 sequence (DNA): TGTGCCAGCAGCTTCGTCCAGGGTGAGAGTGGTACGCAGTATTTT. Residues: CASSFVQGESGTQYF.

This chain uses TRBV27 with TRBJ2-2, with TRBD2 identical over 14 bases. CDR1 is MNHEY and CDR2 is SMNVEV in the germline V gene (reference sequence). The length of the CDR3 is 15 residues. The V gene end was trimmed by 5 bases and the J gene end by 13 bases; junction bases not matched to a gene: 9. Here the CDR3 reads CASSPFSTSGRGLFF. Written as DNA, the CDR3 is TGTGCCAGCAGTCCGTTCTCGACTAGCGGGAGGGGGCTGTTTTTT.

The CDR3 spells CASSESTGFTDTQYF. The CDR3 DNA sequence: TGCGCCAGCAGTGAGTCGACGGGGTTCACAGATACGCAGTATTTT. The chain joins TRBV10-1 to TRBJ2-3; TRBD2 might be the D (5 bases). The CDR3 runs to 15 residues. Germline V lookup: CDR1 WNHNN, CDR2 SYGVQD (reference sequence). V was clipped by 0 bases and J by 2 bases, with 9 bases between them.

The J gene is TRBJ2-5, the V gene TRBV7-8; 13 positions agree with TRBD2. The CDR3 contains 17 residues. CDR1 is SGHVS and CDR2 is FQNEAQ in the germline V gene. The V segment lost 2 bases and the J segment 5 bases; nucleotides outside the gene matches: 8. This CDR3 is CASSLRGLAGSTETQYF. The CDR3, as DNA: TGTGCCAGCAGCTTAAGGGGACTAGCGGGATCGACGGAGACCCAGTACTTC. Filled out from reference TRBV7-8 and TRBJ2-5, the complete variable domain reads GAGVSQSPRYKVAKRGQDVALRCDPISGHVSLFWYQQALGQGPEFLTYFQNEAQLDKSGLPSDRFFAERPEGSVSTLKIQRTQQEDSAVYLCASSLRGLAGSTETQYFGPGTRLLVL.

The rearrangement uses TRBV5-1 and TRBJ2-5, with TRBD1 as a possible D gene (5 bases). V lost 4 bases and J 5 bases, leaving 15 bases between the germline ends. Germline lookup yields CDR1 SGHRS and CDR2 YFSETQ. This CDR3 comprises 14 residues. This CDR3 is CASSPVVRAETQYF. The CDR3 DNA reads TGCGCCAGCAGCCCGGTGGTCAGGGCGGAGACCCAGTACTTC. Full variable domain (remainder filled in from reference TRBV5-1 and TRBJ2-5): KAGVTQTPRYLIKTRGQQVTLSCSPISGHRSVSWYQQTPGQGLQFLFEYFSETQRNKGNFPGRFSGRQFSNSRSEMNVSTLELGDSALYLCASSPVVRAETQYFGPGTRLLVL.

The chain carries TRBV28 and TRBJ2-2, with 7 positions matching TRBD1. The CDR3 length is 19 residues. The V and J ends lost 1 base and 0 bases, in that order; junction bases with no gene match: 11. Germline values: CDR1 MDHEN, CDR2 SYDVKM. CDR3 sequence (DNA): TGTGCCAGCAGTTTATTTCTAGGACAGGTCCTCTCGAACACCGGGGAGCTGTTTTTT. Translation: CASSLFLGQVLSNTGELFF. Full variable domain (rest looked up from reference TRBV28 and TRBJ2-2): DVKVTQSSRYLVKRTGEKVFLECVQDMDHENMFWYRQDPGLGLRLIYFSYDVKMKEKGDIPEGYSVSREKKERFSLILESASTNQTSMYLCASSLFLGQVLSNTGELFFGEGSRLTVL.

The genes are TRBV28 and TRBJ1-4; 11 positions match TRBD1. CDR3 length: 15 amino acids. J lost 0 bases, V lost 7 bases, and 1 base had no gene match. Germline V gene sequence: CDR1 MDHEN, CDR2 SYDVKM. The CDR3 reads CASKGQGATNEKLFF. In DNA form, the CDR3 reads TGTGCCAGCAAGGGACAGGGGGCAACTAATGAAAAACTGTTTTTT.

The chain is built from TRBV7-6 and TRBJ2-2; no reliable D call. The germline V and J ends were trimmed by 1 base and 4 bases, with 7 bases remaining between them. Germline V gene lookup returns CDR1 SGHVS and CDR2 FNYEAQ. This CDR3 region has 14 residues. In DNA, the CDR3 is TGTGCCAGCAGCTTAGAGGCGAGCACCGGGGAGCTGTTTTTT. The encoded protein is CASSLEASTGELFF.

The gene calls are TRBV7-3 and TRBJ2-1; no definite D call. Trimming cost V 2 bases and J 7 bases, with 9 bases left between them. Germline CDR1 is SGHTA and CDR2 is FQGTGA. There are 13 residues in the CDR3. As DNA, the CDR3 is TGTGCCAGCAGCTTACCCCTTAGGAATGAGCAGTTCTTC. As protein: CASSLPLRNEQFF. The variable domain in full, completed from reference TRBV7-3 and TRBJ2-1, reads GAGVSQTPSNKVTEKGKYVELRCDPISGHTALYWYRQSLGQGPEFLIYFQGTGAADDSGLPNDRFFAVRPEGSVSTLKIQRTERGDSAVYLCASSLPLRNEQFFGPGTRLTVL.

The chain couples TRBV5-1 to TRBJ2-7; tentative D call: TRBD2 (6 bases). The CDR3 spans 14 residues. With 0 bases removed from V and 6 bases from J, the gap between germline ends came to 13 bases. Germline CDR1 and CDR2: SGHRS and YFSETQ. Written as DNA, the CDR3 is TGCGCCAGCAGCTTGGTGGTGGGAGCGGGCGAGCAGTACTTC. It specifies CASSLVVGAGEQYF. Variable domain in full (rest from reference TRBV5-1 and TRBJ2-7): KAGVTQTPRYLIKTRGQQVTLSCSPISGHRSVSWYQQTPGQGLQFLFEYFSETQRNKGNFPGRFSGRQFSNSRSEMNVSTLELGDSALYLCASSLVVGAGEQYFGPGTRLTVT.

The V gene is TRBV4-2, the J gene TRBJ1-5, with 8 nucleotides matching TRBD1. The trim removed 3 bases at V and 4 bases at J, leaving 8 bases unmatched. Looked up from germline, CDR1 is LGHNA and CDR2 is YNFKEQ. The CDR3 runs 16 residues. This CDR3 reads CASSQNPGGLNQPQHF. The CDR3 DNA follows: TGTGCCAGCAGCCAGAATCCAGGGGGCTTGAATCAGCCCCAGCATTTT.

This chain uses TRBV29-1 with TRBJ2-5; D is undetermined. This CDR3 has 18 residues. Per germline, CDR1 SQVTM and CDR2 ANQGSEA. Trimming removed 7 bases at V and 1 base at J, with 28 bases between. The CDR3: CSETHPNKPEVFQETQYF. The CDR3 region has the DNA TGCAGCGAGACACACCCTAACAAGCCCGAAGTGTTCCAAGAGACCCAGTACTTC.

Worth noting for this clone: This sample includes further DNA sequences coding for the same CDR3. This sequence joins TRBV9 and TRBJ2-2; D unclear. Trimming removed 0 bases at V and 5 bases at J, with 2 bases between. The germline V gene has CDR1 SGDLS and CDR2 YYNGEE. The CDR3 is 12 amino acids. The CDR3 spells CASSVGTGELFF. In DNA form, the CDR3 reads TGTGCCAGCAGCGTAGGAACCGGGGAGCTGTTTTTT. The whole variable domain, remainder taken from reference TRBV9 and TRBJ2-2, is DSGVTQTPKHLITATGQRVTLRCSPRSGDLSVYWYQQSLDQGLQFLIQYYNGEERAKGNILERFSAQQFPDLHSELNLSSLELGDSALYFCASSVGTGELFFGEGSRLTVL.

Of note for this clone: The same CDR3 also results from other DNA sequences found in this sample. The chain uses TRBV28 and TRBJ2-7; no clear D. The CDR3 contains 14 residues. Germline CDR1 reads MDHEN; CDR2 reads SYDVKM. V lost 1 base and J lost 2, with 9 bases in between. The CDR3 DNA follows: TGTGCCAGCAGTTTATATCTAGTCCCCTACGAGCAGTACTTC. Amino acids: CASSLYLVPYEQYF.

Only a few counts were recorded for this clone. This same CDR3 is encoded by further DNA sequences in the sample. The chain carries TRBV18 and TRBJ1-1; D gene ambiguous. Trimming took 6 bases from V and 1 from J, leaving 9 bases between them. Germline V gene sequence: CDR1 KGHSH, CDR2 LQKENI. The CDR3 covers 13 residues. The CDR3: CASSPQWNTEAFF. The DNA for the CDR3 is TGTGCCAGCTCTCCTCAGTGGAACACTGAAGCTTTCTTT.